What follows are 24 T cell receptor beta chains derived from one specimen sequenced in a study of beta chain features in type 1 diabetes. Findings and caveats of the study: Across all four CD4+ subsets, people with type 1 diabetes showed modestly shorter TCRB CDR3s.

Their target antigens are unknown. Reverse transcription of all isolated RNA meant that expressed TCRB transcripts were sequenced. TCRdb's copy holds only in-frame clones and misses some; the assay was immunoSEQ multiplex PCR. The profile shows 150,000 to 180,000 clones, over 9% of them singletons. Sequencing was carried out using central memory CD4+ T cells from blood. Receptors originate from a man younger than 40 with type 1 diabetes.

In its sample, this clone was seen a few times. The chain links TRBV28 to TRBJ1-5; 9 nucleotides align to TRBD1. Germline CDR1 is MDHEN and CDR2 is SYDVKM. Losses at the gene ends were 6 bases for V and 6 bases for J; bases not matched to a gene: 6. The CDR3 length is 14 residues. The CDR3 DNA sequence: TGTGCCAGCAGGGGACAGGGCGGTTTTCAGCCCCAGCATTTT. Translated: CASRGQGGFQPQHF.

This chain links TRBV4-3 with TRBJ1-4, with D perhaps matching TRBD1 (6 bases). CDR1 is LGHNA, CDR2 YSLEER, per germline. Trimming left V 1 base short and J 0 bases short, with 18 bases between. The CDR3 is made up of 19 amino acids. The CDR3 sequence: CASSQAPRTESATNEKLFF. The CDR3 DNA reads TGCGCCAGCAGCCAAGCGCCGAGGACAGAGTCTGCAACTAATGAAAAACTGTTTTTT.

This chain uses TRBV14 with TRBJ2-5; possible D gene TRBD2, 6 bases. This CDR3 region has 15 residues. The germline CDR1 and CDR2 sequences are SGHDN and FVKESK. V gave up 4 bases and J gave up 5 bases, with 17 bases separating them. CDR3 loop: CASSPYGLAGETQYF. Here the CDR3 DNA reads TGTGCCAGCAGCCCCTACGGACTTGCGGGGGAGACCCAGTACTTC.

This clone was counted between two and nine times. The chain joins TRBV5-1 to TRBJ1-5, with 8 bases matching TRBD1. Germline lookup yields CDR1 SGHRS and CDR2 YFSETQ. This CDR3 is 14 amino acids long. V dropped 4 bases and J dropped 5; count of bases not matched to a gene: 5. CDR3 protein: CASSATGGDQPQHF. CDR3 coding DNA: TGCGCCAGCAGCGCCACAGGGGGAGATCAGCCCCAGCATTTT. The variable domain in full, with the rest retrieved from reference TRBV5-1 and TRBJ1-5, is KAGVTQTPRYLIKTRGQQVTLSCSPISGHRSVSWYQQTPGQGLQFLFEYFSETQRNKGNFPGRFSGRQFSNSRSEMNVSTLELGDSALYLCASSATGGDQPQHFGDGTRLSIL.

This clone occurred a few times. The same CDR3 also results from other DNA sequences found in this sample. The rearrangement uses TRBV7-2 and TRBJ1-1; 8 bases line up with TRBD1. The CDR3 has 14 amino acids. CDR1 and CDR2 from the germline V gene are SGHTA and FQGNSA. The V gene end was trimmed by 5 bases and the J gene end by 4 bases; junction bases not matched to a gene: 6. CDR3 residues: CASSLDRGGTEAFF. The CDR3 DNA is TGTGCCAGCAGCCTCGACAGGGGAGGCACTGAAGCTTTCTTT.

This clone was counted a few times. DNA of the CDR3: TGTGCCAGCAGCTTGTTTTGGAGTAGAGCTGAAGCTTTCTTT. Translation: CASSLFWSRAEAFF. The rearrangement joins TRBV5-6 to TRBJ1-1; D is unresolved. The germline CDR1 and CDR2 sequences are SGHDT and YYEEEE. The V end was cut by 1 base, the J end by 6 bases, with 13 bases between. This CDR3 spans 14 amino acids.

This clone was seen a few times. The rearrangement links TRBV5-4 to TRBJ2-3; no definite D call. V lost 2 bases and J lost 5, with 3 bases in between. The germline V gene encodes CDR1 SGHNT and CDR2 YYREEE (reference sequence). The CDR3 consists of 11 residues. CDR3 coding DNA: TGTGCCAGCAGCTTTAGAGATACGCAGTATTTT. As protein: CASSFRDTQYF.

There are a few counts of this clone. The gene calls are TRBV5-4 and TRBJ1-1; no reliable D call. V was pared by 4 bases and J by 0 bases, with 19 bases between. From germline, CDR1 is SGHNT and CDR2 YYREEE (reference sequence). The CDR3 length is 17 residues. CDR3 in DNA: TGTGCCAGCAGCCCCCGCGGCGCAGTTCGCATGAACACTGAAGCTTTCTTT. Translating it yields CASSPRGAVRMNTEAFF.

This clone is judged medium-sized. V and J are TRBV7-9 and TRBJ1-1, with 8 bases that match TRBD1. The CDR3 is made up of 14 amino acids. The trim removed 4 bases at V and 3 bases at J, leaving 4 bases unmatched. Per germline, CDR1 SEHNR and CDR2 FQNEAQ (reference sequence). CDR3 sequence (DNA): TGTGCCAGCAGCTCTGTGACAGGGGACACTGAAGCTTTCTTT. This translates into CASSSVTGDTEAFF.

Written as DNA, the CDR3 is TGTGCCAGCAGTTCCCTAAGGACAGGGGGCGGAAGAAACATTCAGTACTTC. Translation gives CASSSLRTGGGRNIQYF. The rearrangement links TRBV6-7 to TRBJ2-4; 11 positions agree with TRBD1. TRBV6-7 is classed as an ORF, of uncertain function. V lost 4 bases, J lost 6 bases, and 11 bases stayed unmatched. The CDR3 length is 17 residues.

Only a few counts were recorded for this clone. The chain has TRBV10-3 and TRBJ2-2, with no clear D. V was trimmed by 11 bases and J by 4 bases, leaving 8 bases between them. Germline CDR1 reads ENHRY; CDR2 reads SYGVKD. The CDR3 runs 11 residues. The CDR3 protein is CAARATGELFF. The CDR3, as DNA: TGTGCCGCTAGAGCCACCGGGGAGCTGTTTTTT.

This clone was observed a handful of times. The V and J genes are TRBV27 and TRBJ1-4; D gene unclear. CDR1 MNHEY and CDR2 SMNVEV come from the germline V gene (reference sequence). Trimming stripped 2 bases from V and 6 bases from J, with 10 bases between. The CDR3 covers 14 residues. The CDR3 here is CASSLGGSYEKLFF. The CDR3 DNA reads TGTGCCAGCAGTTTAGGAGGGAGCTATGAAAAACTGTTTTTT.

The table lists this clone with a few counts. The chain has TRBV7-2 and TRBJ2-7; D possibly corresponds to TRBD2 (6 bases). CDR1 SGHTA and CDR2 FQGNSA come from the germline V gene. Trimming removed 1 base at V and 2 bases at J, with 12 bases between. The CDR3 consists of 15 residues. The CDR3 spells CASSLEGLVTYEQYF. The CDR3 DNA follows: TGTGCCAGCAGCTTAGAGGGACTGGTCACCTACGAGCAGTACTTC. The entire variable domain, with the rest obtained from reference TRBV7-2 and TRBJ2-7, is as follows: GAGVSQSPSNKVTEKGKDVELRCDPISGHTALYWYRQSLGQGLEFLIYFQGNSAPDKSGLPSDRFSAERTGGSVSTLTIQRTQQEDSAVYLCASSLEGLVTYEQYFGPGTRLTVT.

The table lists this clone with a few counts. The chain combines TRBV28 with TRBJ2-1, with 10 bases lining up with TRBD1. Trimming cost V 6 bases and J 7 bases; bases outside gene matches: 0. This CDR3 spans 12 amino acids. Germline V CDR1 and CDR2: MDHEN, SYDVKM. CDR3 nucleotides: TGTGCCAGCAGGGGACAGGGGAATGAGCAGTTCTTC. Protein: CASRGQGNEQFF.

The sample holds a few counts of this clone. This chain joins TRBV6-5 and TRBJ2-1, with TRBD2 matching 7 bases. CDR3 length: 15 amino acids. Germline V CDR1 and CDR2: MNHEY, SVGAGI. Trimming at V came to 0 bases and at J to 8 bases, leaving 7 bases not matched to a gene. The CDR3 coding sequence is TGTGCCAGCAGTTACTCGGGGACTACTCGGGATGAGCAGTTCTTC. Translated: CASSYSGTTRDEQFF.

This clone was observed a few times. This sequence joins TRBV5-6 and TRBJ2-7; TRBD2 matches 12 bases. The CDR3 has 14 amino acids. CDR1 SGHDT and CDR2 YYEEEE come from the germline V gene. The trim removed 4 bases at V and 7 bases at J, leaving 6 bases unmatched. This chain's CDR3 is CASSPGLAGREQYF. CDR3 sequence (DNA): TGTGCCAGCAGCCCCGGACTAGCGGGACGGGAGCAGTACTTC. Supplemented by reference TRBV5-6 and TRBJ2-7, the full variable domain reads DAGVTQSPTHLIKTRGQQVTLRCSPKSGHDTVSWYQQALGQGPQFIFQYYEEEERQRGNFPDRFSGHQFPNYSSELNVNALLLGDSALYLCASSPGLAGREQYFGPGTRLTVT.

CDR3 sequence: CASSLEGVGEQYF. The CDR3 DNA is TGTGCCAGCAGCTTAGAAGGGGTCGGCGAGCAGTACTTC. The chain links TRBV7-9 to TRBJ2-7; possibly TRBD1 for D (5 bases). V dropped 1 base and J dropped 6 bases, with 10 bases sitting between them. Germline loops: CDR1 SEHNR, CDR2 FQNEAQ (reference sequence). The CDR3 contains 13 residues.

This clone has only a few counts. The chain couples TRBV29-1 to TRBJ1-3; 7 bases are shared with TRBD1. The V segment lost 4 bases and the J segment 3 bases; nucleotides outside the gene matches: 3. The CDR3 runs 13 residues. Per the germline V gene, CDR1 is SQVTM and CDR2 is ANQGSEA. The CDR3 DNA sequence: TGCAGCGTTGGGCAGGGGGTTGGAAACACCATATATTTT. Amino acids: CSVGQGVGNTIYF.

DNA for the CDR3: TGCGCCAGCAGCTCGGAGGGACGAGAGACCCAGTACTTC. This codes for CASSSEGRETQYF. V usage is TRBV5-1 and J usage is TRBJ2-5, with D perhaps matching TRBD2 (6 bases). The length of the CDR3 is 13 residues. Germline CDR1 reads SGHRS; CDR2 reads YFSETQ. The ends were cut back, 3 bases at V and 4 bases at J, with 10 bases in the middle.

The sample holds many counts of this clone. The chain employs TRBV7-9 and TRBJ2-4; 12 bases line up with TRBD1. Germline V CDR1 and CDR2: SEHNR, FQNEAQ (reference sequence). V was pared by 5 bases and J by 9 bases, with 14 bases of the junction left unmatched. The CDR3 consists of 17 residues. CDR3 region: CASSNTPGQGAVGIQYF. DNA of the CDR3: TGTGCCAGCAGCAATACCCCGGGACAGGGGGCGGTCGGCATTCAGTACTTC.

This clone occurred once. This chain links TRBV14 with TRBJ2-5, with 7 bases aligning to TRBD2. V trimming: 3 bases; J trimming: 7 bases; junction bases outside the gene matches: 8. The CDR3 covers 14 residues. Germline CDR1 SGHDN, CDR2 FVKESK. CDR3 residues: CASSQRLGEGTQYF. The CDR3 DNA sequence: TGTGCCAGCAGCCAGAGGCTAGGGGAGGGGACCCAGTACTTC. The full variable domain, in which reference TRBV14 and TRBJ2-5 provide the parts outside the CDR3, is EAGVTQFPSHSVIEKGQTVTLRCDPISGHDNLYWYRRVMGKEIKFLLHFVKESKQDESGMPNNRFLAERTGGTYSTLKVQPAELEDSGVYFCASSQRLGEGTQYFGPGTRLLVL.

V and J are TRBV13 and TRBJ2-7; maybe TRBD2 (6 bases). From germline, CDR1 is PRHDT and CDR2 FYEKMQ (reference sequence). Trimming removed 0 bases from V and 4 bases from J, with 19 bases in between. CDR3 length: 17 residues. The CDR3 spells CASSLGGGPASGYEQYF. For the CDR3, the DNA is TGTGCCAGCAGCTTAGGGGGGGGTCCAGCCAGCGGTTACGAGCAGTACTTC.

The CDR3 region has the DNA TGTGCCAGCTCACCTAACCCGCCTAGCGGGAACTCCTACGAGCAGTACTTC. Residues: CASSPNPPSGNSYEQYF. The chain has TRBV18 and TRBJ2-7, with 9 bases lining up with TRBD2. In germline, CDR1 is KGHSH, CDR2 LQKENI. This CDR3 has 17 residues. The J segment lost 0 bases and the V segment lost 3 bases, leaving 9 bases of the junction unmatched.

The rearrangement links TRBV5-6 to TRBJ2-5; the D is unclear. The CDR3 has 15 amino acids. Looked up from germline, CDR1 is SGHDT and CDR2 is YYEEEE. The V end lost 0 bases, the J end lost 3 bases, and 12 bases lay between the germline ends. As DNA, the CDR3 is TGTGCCAGCAGCTTGGAGTCGCTCAGAAAAGAGACCCAGTACTTC. Translation: CASSLESLRKETQYF.